The clone carrying this T cell receptor beta chain was seen repeatedly, ten times or more. Antigen unknown. Total RNA amounting to roughly 0.5 ug was the source from which TCR beta cDNA was made with a constant-region primer. Sequencing libraries for TCR beta derived from three nested multiplex PCR rounds that used slightly modified ARM-PCR. It was with TRBV1-TRBV30 forward primers and a C-beta reverse primer that the first two PCR rounds were run, at around 11 cycles each. In TCRdb, the multiplex PCR reads were re-called with MiXCR into one record per CDR3 protein. The sample yields 300,000 to 400,000 distinct CDR3 sequences, about 61% seen once. Germline DNA was also extracted, and blood RNA derived from unsorted whole blood. The sample originates from a study of tumor-infiltrating lymphocytes in primary liver carcinoma. Study-wide points: Against blood, tumors held a significantly higher top-250-clone fraction (p = 0.039).

Germline loops: CDR1 MNHEY, CDR2 SVGAGI. Trimming removed 3 bases at V and 9 bases at J, with 15 bases between. The CDR3 contains 14 residues. V is TRBV6-5 and J is TRBJ1-5, with D unclear. Sequencing was carried out using peripheral blood. The receptor was isolated from a man aged 35-49 years with primary liver carcinoma and hepatitis B virus infection. CDR3 amino acids: CASSYERAPWPQHF. The CDR3 DNA reads as TGTGCCAGCAGTTATGAGAGGGCCCCATGGCCCCAGCATTTT.